The 30 T cell receptor beta chains listed next were all sequenced from one sample in a study of blood T cell repertoires in COVID-19. The data were produced by immunoSEQ multiplex PCR, yet TCRdb's version contains in-frame clones alone and is incomplete. The sample holds around 250,000 clones, about 90% seen once. The material sequenced was PBMCs or T cells enriched from blood (not recorded which). The receptors here all came from a man aged 50 or older who had been exposed to COVID-19.

V and J are TRBV2 and TRBJ1-5; D gene uncertain. This CDR3 has 14 residues. Germline assignment: CDR1 SNHLY and CDR2 FYNNEI. Trimming shortened V by 3 bases and J by 2 bases, and 8 bases separated the two germline ends. CDR3 DNA: TGTGCCAGCAGTGACTTCAGTCGCAATCAGCCCCAGCATTTT. It specifies CASSDFSRNQPQHF.

This clone has more than one count but fewer than ten. The rearrangement joins TRBV10-1 to TRBJ2-3; possible D gene TRBD1, 6 bases. V was trimmed by 6 bases and J by 2 bases, leaving 12 bases between them. The germline CDR1 and CDR2 sequences are WNHNN and SYGVQD (reference sequence). The CDR3 loop spans 14 amino acids. CDR3 protein: CASSRDTITDTQYF. In DNA form, the CDR3 reads TGCGCCAGCAGCAGGGACACAATCACAGATACGCAGTATTTT.

The V call is TRBV28, the J call TRBJ1-1, with D maybe TRBD1 (6 bases). The CDR3 has 17 amino acids. V lost 4 bases and J lost 4, with 22 bases in between. Germline values: CDR1 MDHEN, CDR2 SYDVKM. CDR3 bases: TGTGCCAGCAGTTCCTCTCAGTGGCAGGGGTCGCTCACTGAAGCTTTCTTT. It specifies CASSSSQWQGSLTEAFF.

J is TRBJ1-1 and V is TRBV9, with D possibly matching TRBD1 (6 bases). The V end lost 4 bases, the J end lost 3 bases, and 16 bases lay between the germline ends. In germline, CDR1 is SGDLS, CDR2 YYNGEE. The CDR3 contains 15 residues. CDR3 in DNA: TGTGCCAGCAGCACCTTACAGGGAACGGACACTGAAGCTTTCTTT. This gives the protein CASSTLQGTDTEAFF.

The CDR3 loop is CASSQASGDNEQFF. The CDR3, as DNA: TGTGCCAGCAGCCAGGCTAGCGGGGACAATGAGCAGTTCTTC. The V and J genes are TRBV3-1 (or the pseudogene TRBV3-2) and TRBJ2-1, with TRBD2 matching over 9 bases. This CDR3 has 14 residues. Per the germline V gene, CDR1 is LGHDT and CDR2 is YNNKEL (reference sequence). The J segment lost 5 bases and the V segment lost 3 bases, leaving 2 bases of the junction unmatched.

This clone has more than one count but fewer than ten. The chain uses TRBV2 and TRBJ2-7, with 8 bases aligning to TRBD2. CDR1 SNHLY and CDR2 FYNNEI come from the germline V gene. The trim removed 10 bases at V and 6 bases at J, leaving 11 bases unmatched. This CDR3 comprises 13 residues. In DNA form, the CDR3 reads TGTGCCACCACGCCGATCGGGGGGGCCGAGCAGTACGTC. This codes for CATTPIGGAEQYV.

The genes are TRBV19 and TRBJ1-5; D possibly corresponds to TRBD1 (6 bases). Germline assignment: CDR1 LNHDA and CDR2 SQIVND (reference sequence). The CDR3 has 14 amino acids. Deletions cut 4 bases from V and 4 bases from J, with 11 bases between. The CDR3 coding sequence is TGTGCCAGTAGTAACACAGGGTCTAATCAGCCCCAGCATTTT. It encodes CASSNTGSNQPQHF.

A word on this clone: The sample holds other DNA sequences that translate to the same CDR3. The genes are TRBV7-9 and TRBJ1-2; D gene uncertain. Trimming cost V 1 base and J 3 bases, with 6 bases left between them. The CDR3 contains 13 residues. From germline, CDR1 is SEHNR and CDR2 FQNEAQ (reference sequence). This chain's CDR3 is CASSLGTDYGYTF. The CDR3, as DNA: TGTGCCAGCAGCTTAGGCACTGACTATGGCTACACCTTC.

The J gene is TRBJ1-3, the V gene TRBV2; D possibly corresponds to TRBD1 (5 bases). V was shortened by 4 bases and J by 0 bases, with 16 bases between the two germline ends. Germline lookup yields CDR1 SNHLY and CDR2 FYNNEI. This CDR3 has 17 residues. Here the CDR3 reads CASSVRVTSISGNTIYF. CDR3 in DNA: TGTGCCAGCAGTGTCAGGGTCACCTCTATCTCTGGAAACACCATATATTTT.

CDR3 loop: CASSRTSGDYEQYF. The CDR3, as DNA: TGTGCCAGCTCTCGGACTAGCGGGGATTACGAGCAGTACTTC. The V gene is TRBV18, the J gene TRBJ2-7; TRBD2 matches at 12 bases. The CDR3 length is 14 residues. With V trimmed by 6 bases and J by 4 bases, 4 bases remained unmatched. Germline-derived CDR1 and CDR2 are KGHSH and LQKENI. Combining the CDR3 with reference TRBV18 and TRBJ2-7 gives the whole variable domain NAGVMQNPRHLVRRRGQEARLRCSPMKGHSHVYWYRQLPEEGLKFMVYLQKENIIDESGMPKERFSAEFPKEGPSILRIQQVVRGDSAAYFCASSRTSGDYEQYFGPGTRLTVT.

The chain has TRBV7-3 and TRBJ2-1; maybe TRBD2 (6 bases). Deletions cut 4 bases from V and 5 bases from J, with 15 bases between. The CDR3 runs to 15 residues. Germline-derived CDR1 and CDR2 are SGHTA and FQGTGA. The CDR3 protein is CASSSSRGGNNEQFF. CDR3 coding DNA: TGTGCCAGCAGCTCATCCCGGGGAGGTAACAATGAGCAGTTCTTC.

The rearrangement joins TRBV28 to TRBJ1-5; possibly TRBD1 for D (6 bases). Trimming stripped 5 bases from V and 7 bases from J, with 15 bases between. The CDR3 length is 14 residues. Germline V gene lookup returns CDR1 MDHEN and CDR2 SYDVKM. CDR3 protein: CASSIIQGIQPQHF. CDR3 bases: TGTGCCAGCAGTATAATACAGGGCATCCAGCCCCAGCATTTT.

CDR3 amino acids: CASSQAASSGYEQYV. The CDR3 DNA reads as TGTGCCAGCAGCCAAGCTGCTAGCTCCGGCTACGAGCAGTACGTC. V and J are TRBV3-1 (or the pseudogene TRBV3-2) and TRBJ2-7, with D possibly TRBD2 on 5 matching bases. CDR1 is LGHDT and CDR2 is YNNKEL in the germline V gene (reference sequence). The CDR3 is made up of 15 amino acids. Deletions cut 1 base from V and 3 bases from J, with 13 bases between.

V usage is TRBV20-1 and J usage is TRBJ2-1, with D perhaps matching TRBD2 (6 bases). This CDR3 comprises 13 residues. Germline assignment: CDR1 DFQATT and CDR2 SNEGSKA (reference sequence). The V end lost 3 bases, the J end lost 9 bases, and 15 bases lay between the germline ends. The chain's CDR3 is CSASLLAWSEQFF. Written as DNA, the CDR3 is TGCAGTGCTAGTCTACTAGCTTGGAGTGAGCAGTTCTTC.

The gene calls are TRBV12-1 and TRBJ1-1. TRBV12-1 is reported as a pseudogene. The CDR3 covers 15 residues. The CDR3 DNA reads TGTGCCAGCAGCCCAAAGATAGGCGGAAGAGCTGTAGCTTTCTTT. It specifies CASSPKIGGRAVAFF.

The genes are TRBV5-1 and TRBJ2-1, with 8 bases identical to TRBD2. With V trimmed by 0 bases and J by 7 bases, 6 bases remained unmatched. Germline CDR1 and CDR2: SGHRS and YFSETQ. This CDR3 has 15 amino acids. CDR3 protein: CASSLAGTSMNEQFF. CDR3 nucleotides: TGCGCCAGCAGCTTGGCCGGGACTAGTATGAATGAGCAGTTCTTC.

The V gene is TRBV4-2, the J gene TRBJ2-7; a possible D gene is TRBD2 (6 bases). This CDR3 is 16 amino acids long. V lost 4 bases to trimming and J lost 2 bases, with 18 bases between them. Germline V CDR1 and CDR2: LGHNA, YNFKEQ. CDR3 bases: TGTGCCAGCAGCCTCTCCCCGGCCGGAGGGGCCTACGAGCAGTACTTC. Translated, it gives CASSLSPAGGAYEQYF.

This chain joins TRBV5-4 and TRBJ2-1; D is unresolved. The V end lost 4 bases, the J end lost 3 bases, and 2 bases lay between the germline ends. Germline assignment: CDR1 SGHNT and CDR2 YYREEE (reference sequence). The CDR3 loop spans 11 amino acids. CDR3 sequence: CASSLYNEQFF. CDR3 bases: TGTGCCAGCAGCCTCTACAATGAGCAGTTCTTC. Drawing the rest from reference TRBV5-4 and TRBJ2-1, the complete variable domain is ETGVTQSPTHLIKTRGQQVTLRCSSQSGHNTVSWYQQALGQGPQFIFQYYREEENGRGNFPPRFSGLQFPNYSSELNVNALELDDSALYLCASSLYNEQFFGPGTRLTVL.

The V call is TRBV28, the J call TRBJ1-5, with TRBD1 matching 8 bases. The germline V gene encodes CDR1 MDHEN and CDR2 SYDVKM. The CDR3 runs to 15 residues. Unmatched junction bases numbered 7, after V lost 2 bases and J lost 7 bases. CDR3 sequence (DNA): TGTGCCAGCAGTTTACTAGGACAGGGTGAGCAGCCCCAGCATTTT. Encoded protein: CASSLLGQGEQPQHF. The full variable domain, its missing parts supplied by reference TRBV28 and TRBJ1-5, is DVKVTQSSRYLVKRTGEKVFLECVQDMDHENMFWYRQDPGLGLRLIYFSYDVKMKEKGDIPEGYSVSREKKERFSLILESASTNQTSMYLCASSLLGQGEQPQHFGDGTRLSIL.

The CDR3 bases are TGTGCCAGCAGCAGATCTAGCGGGCCCTACAATGAGCAGTTCTTC. This encodes CASSRSSGPYNEQFF. The rearrangement links TRBV13 to TRBJ2-1, with 8 bases aligning to TRBD2. V trimming: 5 bases; J trimming: 2 bases; junction bases outside the gene matches: 5. CDR1 is PRHDT and CDR2 is FYEKMQ in the germline V gene (reference sequence). The CDR3 totals 15 residues.

The V call is TRBV7-9, the J call TRBJ2-2; D is unclear. V dropped 10 bases and J dropped 1 base, with 13 bases sitting between them. The CDR3 extends over 14 amino acids. Germline V CDR1 and CDR2: SEHNR, FQNEAQ (reference sequence). The DNA of the CDR3 is TGTGCCACCCGCCGCAGTATGAACACCGGGGAGCTGTTTTTT. Translation: CATRRSMNTGELFF. The entire variable domain, with the rest obtained from reference TRBV7-9 and TRBJ2-2, is as follows: DTGVSQNPRHKITKRGQNVTFRCDPISEHNRLYWYRQTLGQGPEFLTYFQNEAQLEKSRLLSDRFSAERPKGSFSTLEIQRTEQGDSAMYLCATRRSMNTGELFFGEGSRLTVL.

The chain joins TRBV5-1 to TRBJ1-1; 9 bases are a match to TRBD1. The ends lost 6 bases at V and 3 bases at J; junction bases unmatched: 6. CDR3 length equals 14 residues. CDR1 and CDR2 from the germline V gene are SGHRS and YFSETQ. The CDR3 DNA sequence: TGCGCCAGCACCCGGGACAGGGCGGACACTGAAGCTTTCTTT. It codes for CASTRDRADTEAFF.

This rearrangement joins TRBV30 to TRBJ2-5; 13 positions agree with TRBD2. V shed 3 bases and J 9 bases; nucleotides not matched to a gene: 4. The V gene's germline CDR1 is GTSNPN and CDR2 SVGIG (reference sequence). The CDR3 is 13 residues long. CDR3 in amino acids: CAWRGLAGESQYF. CDR3 nucleotides: TGTGCCTGGAGAGGACTAGCGGGAGAATCCCAGTACTTC.

This clone has only one observation. V is TRBV2 and J is TRBJ1-5; TRBD1 aligns across 7 bases. CDR1 and CDR2 from the germline V gene are SNHLY and FYNNEI. Germline trimming cut 6 bases from V and 3 bases from J; bases unmatched to any gene: 5. The CDR3 is 14 amino acids. Here the CDR3 DNA reads TGTGCCAGCAGCCGGGACAGAGACAATCAGCCCCAGCATTTT. It translates to CASSRDRDNQPQHF. The full variable domain, completed using reference TRBV2 and TRBJ1-5, is EPEVTQTPSHQVTQMGQEVILRCVPISNHLYFYWYRQILGQKVEFLVSFYNNEISEKSEIFDDQFSVERPDGSNFTLKIRSTKLEDSAMYFCASSRDRDNQPQHFGDGTRLSIL.

This clone has only a few counts. V is TRBV24-1 and J is TRBJ1-5; the D is unclear. Between the trimmed V and J ends, which lost 9 bases and 2 bases, there was a span of 7 bases. This CDR3 is built from 12 residues. Germline lookup yields CDR1 KGHDR and CDR2 SFDVKD. DNA of the CDR3: TGTGCCACCGCAAGAGGCAATCAGCCCCAGCATTTT. As protein: CATARGNQPQHF.

V usage is TRBV11-3 and J usage is TRBJ1-6; TRBD1 matches 9 bases. Per the germline V gene, CDR1 is SGHNT and CDR2 is YENEEA. V was clipped by 4 bases and J by 8 bases; unmatched bases: 3. The CDR3 runs to 14 residues. The chain's CDR3 is CASSSRDRDSPLHF. CDR3 nucleotides: TGTGCCAGCAGCTCCCGGGACAGGGATTCACCCCTCCACTTT.

This chain joins TRBV5-6 and TRBJ1-1; possibly TRBD1 for D (6 bases). V was cut by 3 bases and J by 8 bases, with 17 bases left in between. The CDR3 runs 14 residues. Germline CDR1 SGHDT, CDR2 YYEEEE. This chain's CDR3 is CASSYTTGYFEAFF. DNA for the CDR3: TGTGCCAGCAGCTACACTACAGGGTACTTCGAAGCTTTCTTT.

The chain recombines TRBV12-5 with TRBJ1-2, with a weak D call TRBD1 (6 bases). Per germline, CDR1 LGHNT and CDR2 FRNRAP. The CDR3 length is 14 residues. The germline V and J ends were trimmed by 6 bases and 2 bases, with 13 bases remaining between them. CDR3 loop: CASGSGQKNYGYTF. CDR3 bases: TGTGCTAGTGGCTCTGGACAGAAGAACTATGGCTACACCTTC.

The V and J genes are TRBV9 and TRBJ2-1; 9 nucleotides agree with TRBD1. Trimming took 4 bases from V and 3 from J; bases not matched to a gene: 5. The CDR3 length is 15 residues. Germline values: CDR1 SGDLS, CDR2 YYNGEE. The CDR3 protein is CASSPRQGDYNEQFF. CDR3 coding DNA: TGTGCCAGCAGCCCTCGACAGGGGGACTACAATGAGCAGTTCTTC.

The genes are TRBV12-3 or TRBV12-4 and TRBJ2-4, with D possibly matching TRBD1 (5 bases). The CDR3 totals 10 residues. The V and J ends lost 7 bases and 11 bases respectively, with 9 bases between them. The chain's CDR3 is CASKGRFQYF. DNA of the CDR3: TGTGCCAGCAAGGGGCGGTTTCAGTACTTC.